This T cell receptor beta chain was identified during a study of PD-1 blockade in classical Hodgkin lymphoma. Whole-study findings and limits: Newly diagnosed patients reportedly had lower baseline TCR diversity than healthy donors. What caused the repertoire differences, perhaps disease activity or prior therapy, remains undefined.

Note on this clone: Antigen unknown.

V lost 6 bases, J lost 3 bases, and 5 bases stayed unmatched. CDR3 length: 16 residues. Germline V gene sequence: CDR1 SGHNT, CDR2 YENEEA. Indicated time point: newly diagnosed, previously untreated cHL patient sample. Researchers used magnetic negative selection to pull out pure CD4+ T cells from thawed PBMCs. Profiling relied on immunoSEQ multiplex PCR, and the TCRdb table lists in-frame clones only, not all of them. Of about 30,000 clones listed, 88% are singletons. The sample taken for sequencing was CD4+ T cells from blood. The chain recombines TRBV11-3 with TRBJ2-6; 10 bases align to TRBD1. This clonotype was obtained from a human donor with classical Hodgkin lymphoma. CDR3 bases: TGTGCCAGCAGTGACAGGGGGCGCATTGGGGCCAACGTCCTGACTTTC. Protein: CASSDRGRIGANVLTF. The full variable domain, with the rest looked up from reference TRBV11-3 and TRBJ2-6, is EAGVVQSPRYKIIEKKQPVAFWCNPISGHNTLYWYLQNLGQGPELLIRYENEEAVDDSQLPKDRFSAERLKGVDSTLKIQPAELGDSAVYLCASSDRGRIGANVLTFGAGSRLTVL.